The T cell receptor beta chain under discussion was sequenced for a study of a mutant IDH1 vaccine in newly diagnosed glioma. Study overall: Previous care, which was radiotherapy, temozolomide, or both, most often involved both.

Regarding time point: week 35, safety follow-up. A 20-mer mutant IDH1 peptide at 300 ug was injected subcutaneously with topical imiquimod. Vaccination of patients was performed eight times, in weeks 1, 3, 5, 7, 11, 15, 19 and 23. Here immunoSEQ multiplex PCR was the method, and the copy in TCRdb shows in-frame clones only, minus some. Counted here are tens of thousands of clones, 80% to 90% occurring once; the ten biggest clones make up around 4.6%. Details on this clone: Its antigen is not known.

V was clipped by 0 bases and J by 6 bases; unmatched bases: 5. This CDR3 has 16 residues. Germline V lookup: CDR1 LGHNA, CDR2 YNFKEQ. V and J are TRBV4-2 and TRBJ1-6; TRBD1 matches at 7 bases. The sequences come from PBMCs, collected from a glioma patient whose treatment included an IDH1 peptide vaccine. The sequence was obtained from a man aged 30-40 years with glioma. CDR3 sequence reads: CASSQDRGTANSPLHF. CDR3 DNA: TGTGCCAGCAGCCAAGATCGGGGGACAGCTAATTCACCCCTCCACTTT.